A selection of T cell receptor beta chains follows, all from one sample in a study of early T cells in non-severe SARS-CoV-2 infection. Using its own MiXCR run on the 5' RACE reads, TCRdb lists one record per CDR3 protein. The table records around 64,000 distinct CDR3 sequences, roughly 12% of them present only once. The source was whole blood, collected at baseline. The source of these receptors is an adult who was a healthcare worker with PCR-confirmed SARS-CoV-2 infection or an uninfected control (not recorded which). The CDR3 runs from the conserved cysteine through the conserved F or W. Fields, in order: CDR3 protein, CDR3 DNA, J gene, clone size, D gene, CDR3 length, V gene. The D gene is left open where the match is weak. Some rows mark clone size as missing; the rest say once, few, many or name a class of expanded clone.

CDR3: CSARAPGAVGEQYF
DNA: TGCAGTGCTAGAGCACCTGGGGCAGTAGGCGAGCAGTACTTC
J: TRBJ2-7
size: .
D: .
length: 14
V: TRBV20-1

CDR3: CASSLDSPGGPATEAFF
DNA: TGTGCCAGCAGCTTAGATTCTCCCGGGGGGCCTGCCACTGAAGCTTTCTTT
J: TRBJ1-1
size: many
D: .
length: 17
V: TRBV7-9

CDR3: CASSYSLLAGGNEQFF
DNA: TGTGCCAGCAGTTACTCGTTACTAGCGGGAGGGAATGAGCAGTTCTTC
J: TRBJ2-1
size: few
D: TRBD2
length: 16
V: TRBV6-5

CDR3: CASSHKGRGSYNEQFF
DNA: TGTGCCAGCAGTCACAAGGGTAGGGGGTCCTACAATGAGCAGTTCTTC
J: TRBJ2-1
size: few
D: .
length: 16
V: TRBV3-1

CDR3: CASSTWTSAGELFF
DNA: TGTGCCAGCAGTACCTGGACTAGTGCCGGGGAGCTGTTTTTT
J: TRBJ2-2
size: few
D: TRBD2
length: 14
V: TRBV27

CDR3: CASSPGGVVNEAFF
DNA: TGTGCCAGCAGCCCCGGGGGGGTCGTTAATGAAGCTTTCTTT
J: TRBJ1-1
size: .
D: .
length: 14
V: TRBV11-2

CDR3: CASSPGQGSEQYF
DNA: TGTGCCAGCAGCCCGGGACAGGGGTCGGAGCAGTACTTC
J: TRBJ2-7
size: .
D: TRBD1
length: 13
V: TRBV7-9

CDR3: CASSPPTLRREQYF
DNA: TGTGCCAGCAGTCCACCGACCCTTCGGAGGGAGCAGTACTTC
J: TRBJ2-7
size: few
D: .
length: 14
V: TRBV12-3/TRBV12-4

CDR3: CSVEVGRGTVYNEQFF
DNA: TGCAGCGTTGAAGTCGGCCGAGGGACCGTCTACAATGAGCAGTTCTTC
J: TRBJ2-1
size: .
D: .
length: 16
V: TRBV29-1

CDR3: CASSLTQLANEQFF
DNA: TGTGCCAGCAGCCTCACACAGCTGGCCAATGAGCAGTTCTTC
J: TRBJ2-1
size: .
D: .
length: 14
V: TRBV5-4

CDR3: CSAPRTYNEQFF
DNA: TGCAGTGCTCCGCGCACCTACAATGAGCAGTTCTTC
J: TRBJ2-1
size: .
D: .
length: 12
V: TRBV20-1

CDR3: CASSLVKGAGAFF
DNA: TGTGCCAGCAGCTTAGTAAAGGGGGCAGGAGCTTTCTTT
J: TRBJ1-1
size: .
D: TRBD1
length: 13
V: TRBV11-2

CDR3: CASSPPGLHQDTQYF
DNA: TGTGCCAGCAGTCCCCCGGGACTTCATCAGGATACGCAGTATTTT
J: TRBJ2-3
size: few
D: .
length: 15
V: TRBV25-1

CDR3: CASSTASGPYNEQFF
DNA: TGTGCCAGCAGCACCGCTAGCGGGCCCTACAATGAGCAGTTCTTC
J: TRBJ2-1
size: .
D: TRBD2
length: 15
V: TRBV7-6

CDR3: CSASARTYEQYF
DNA: TGCAGTGCTAGCGCACGAACCTACGAGCAGTACTTC
J: TRBJ2-7
size: .
D: .
length: 12
V: TRBV20-1

CDR3: CASRFGRGGNQPQHF
DNA: TGTGCCAGCAGATTCGGCAGGGGTGGCAATCAGCCCCAGCATTTT
J: TRBJ1-5
size: .
D: .
length: 15
V: TRBV12-3/TRBV12-4

CDR3: CASSEAVGYNEQFF
DNA: TGTGCCAGCAGTGAAGCGGTTGGCTACAATGAGCAGTTCTTC
J: TRBJ2-1
size: .
D: .
length: 14
V: TRBV2

CDR3: CSVRRTGEAYEQYF
DNA: TGCAGCGTCAGAAGGACAGGGGAGGCCTACGAGCAGTACTTC
J: TRBJ2-7
size: .
D: TRBD1
length: 14
V: TRBV29-1

CDR3: CASSSVRTVTEAFF
DNA: TGTGCCAGCAGTTCTGTGCGGACGGTCACTGAAGCTTTCTTT
J: TRBJ1-1
size: many
D: .
length: 14
V: TRBV6-2/TRBV6-3

CDR3: CASSLGNEQFF
DNA: TGTGCCAGCAGCTTAGGGAATGAGCAGTTCTTC
J: TRBJ2-1
size: many
D: .
length: 11
V: TRBV27

CDR3: CASSPGTRSNQPQHF
DNA: TGTGCCAGCAGTCCCGGGACACGGAGCAATCAGCCCCAGCATTTT
J: TRBJ1-5
size: .
D: .
length: 15
V: TRBV6-2/TRBV6-3

CDR3: CASRDDTGTGYAETQYF
DNA: TGTGCCAGCAGAGACGACACCGGGACAGGGTATGCGGAGACCCAGTACTTC
J: TRBJ2-5
size: .
D: TRBD1
length: 17
V: TRBV6-1

CDR3: CASSISGGAGEKLFF
DNA: TGTGCCAGCAGCATATCAGGGGGCGCGGGTGAAAAACTGTTTTTT
J: TRBJ1-4
size: few
D: TRBD1
length: 15
V: TRBV9

CDR3: CAGQAVSREKLFF
DNA: TGTGCCGGACAGGCGGTCTCGAGGGAAAAACTGTTTTTT
J: TRBJ1-4
size: .
D: TRBD1
length: 13
V: TRBV30

CDR3: CASSLDHEQYF
DNA: TGCGCCAGCAGCTTGGACCACGAGCAGTACTTC
J: TRBJ2-7
size: many
D: .
length: 11
V: TRBV5-1

CDR3: CASSQEGRSQAFF
DNA: TGTGCCAGCAGCCAAGAGGGACGTTCTCAAGCTTTCTTT
J: TRBJ1-1
size: many
D: .
length: 13
V: TRBV4-2

CDR3: CASSFRGQSNEKLFF
DNA: TGTGCCAGCAGCTTCAGGGGGCAGTCTAATGAAAAACTGTTTTTT
J: TRBJ1-4
size: few
D: TRBD1
length: 15
V: TRBV11-2

CDR3: CASSTRSVSSYEQYF
DNA: TGTGCCAGCAGTACACGGTCCGTTAGCTCCTACGAGCAGTACTTC
J: TRBJ2-7
size: .
D: .
length: 15
V: TRBV2

CDR3: CAINGPYEQYF
DNA: TGTGCCATCAACGGACCCTACGAGCAGTACTTC
J: TRBJ2-7
size: .
D: .
length: 11
V: TRBV10-3

CDR3: CASSLDGAINQPQHF
DNA: TGTGCCAGCAGCTTAGACGGGGCTATCAATCAGCCCCAGCATTTT
J: TRBJ1-5
size: .
D: .
length: 15
V: TRBV11-2

CDR3: CASKAGATDTQYF
DNA: TGTGCCAGCAAAGCGGGAGCCACAGATACGCAGTATTTT
J: TRBJ2-3
size: few
D: TRBD2
length: 13
V: TRBV2

CDR3: CASNPSGGHYTDTQYF
DNA: TGTGCCAGCAATCCTAGCGGGGGCCATTACACAGATACGCAGTATTTT
J: TRBJ2-3
size: many
D: TRBD2
length: 16
V: TRBV6-2/TRBV6-3

CDR3: CSARDPAGGEADTQYF
DNA: TGCAGTGCTAGAGATCCAGCGGGAGGAGAAGCAGATACGCAGTATTTT
J: TRBJ2-3
size: .
D: TRBD2
length: 16
V: TRBV20-1

CDR3: CASSSTVGAADTQYF
DNA: TGTGCCAGCAGCTCCACGGTAGGTGCCGCAGATACGCAGTATTTT
J: TRBJ2-3
size: .
D: .
length: 15
V: TRBV7-9

CDR3: CAIFNRGGEETQYF
DNA: TGTGCCATCTTTAATCGGGGCGGGGAAGAGACCCAGTACTTC
J: TRBJ2-5
size: medium-sized
D: .
length: 14
V: TRBV10-3

CDR3: CASSYTGGSEAFF
DNA: TGTGCCAGCAGTTACACCGGGGGGAGCGAGGCTTTCTTT
J: TRBJ1-1
size: few
D: .
length: 13
V: TRBV6-5

CDR3: CASSEYQMTTF
DNA: TGTGCCAGCAGTGAATACCAGATGACGACTTTC
J: TRBJ2-6
size: many
D: .
length: 11
V: TRBV6-1

CDR3: CASSSGQSKQYF
DNA: TGTGCCAGCAGCTCTGGACAGTCCAAGCAGTACTTC
J: TRBJ2-7
size: .
D: .
length: 12
V: TRBV5-6

CDR3: CASIPTLIADTQYF
DNA: TGTGCCAGCATCCCGACATTAATAGCGGATACGCAGTATTTT
J: TRBJ2-3
size: many
D: .
length: 14
V: TRBV11-2

CDR3: CAWSGTANEKLFF
DNA: TGTGCCTGGAGTGGGACAGCTAATGAAAAACTGTTTTTT
J: TRBJ1-4
size: .
D: .
length: 13
V: TRBV30

CDR3: CASSADRAYEQYF
DNA: TGTGCCAGCAGTGCTGACAGAGCCTACGAGCAGTACTTC
J: TRBJ2-7
size: many
D: .
length: 13
V: TRBV12-3/TRBV12-4

CDR3: CASSLADRFNEKLFF
DNA: TGTGCCAGCAGCTTAGCGGATCGATTTAATGAAAAACTGTTTTTT
J: TRBJ1-4
size: few
D: .
length: 15
V: TRBV7-9

CDR3: CASSPRAAGELFF
DNA: TGTGCCAGCAGCCCCCGGGCCGCCGGGGAGCTGTTTTTT
J: TRBJ2-2
size: .
D: .
length: 13
V: TRBV7-6

CDR3: CASSLDGLNTEAFF
DNA: TGCGCCAGCAGCTTGGACGGCTTGAACACTGAAGCTTTCTTT
J: TRBJ1-1
size: few
D: .
length: 14
V: TRBV5-1

CDR3: CASSLATTDTQYF
DNA: TGTGCTAGCAGCCTCGCGACCACAGATACGCAGTATTTT
J: TRBJ2-3
size: few
D: .
length: 13
V: TRBV7-7

CDR3: CASSLEGAETQYF
DNA: TGCGCCAGCAGCTTGGAAGGGGCAGAGACCCAGTACTTC
J: TRBJ2-5
size: few
D: .
length: 13
V: TRBV5-1

CDR3: CSARERQGPAEQYF
DNA: TGCAGTGCTAGAGAGCGTCAGGGACCCGCCGAGCAGTACTTC
J: TRBJ2-7
size: .
D: .
length: 14
V: TRBV20-1

CDR3: CASSLVSRRINEQFF
DNA: TGTGCCAGCAGCTTAGTATCGCGCAGGATAAATGAGCAGTTCTTC
J: TRBJ2-1
size: few
D: .
length: 15
V: TRBV7-9

CDR3: CASSERGPTYEQYF
DNA: TGTGCCAGCAGCGAGCGGGGCCCCACCTACGAGCAGTACTTC
J: TRBJ2-7
size: .
D: TRBD2
length: 14
V: TRBV13

CDR3: CASSRSGGKPVEQYF
DNA: TGTGCCAGCAGTCGCTCAGGGGGGAAGCCGGTCGAGCAGTACTTC
J: TRBJ2-7
size: .
D: .
length: 15
V: TRBV28

CDR3: CASSPPVPANVLTF
DNA: TGTGCCAGCTCACCACCGGTACCTGCCAACGTCCTGACTTTC
J: TRBJ2-6
size: many
D: .
length: 14
V: TRBV18

CDR3: CASRQTGLYEQYF
DNA: TGTGCCAGCAGACAGACAGGGTTGTACGAGCAGTACTTC
J: TRBJ2-7
size: many
D: TRBD1
length: 13
V: TRBV6-2/TRBV6-3

CDR3: CASSGGGVGNQPQHF
DNA: TGTGCCAGCAGCGGAGGGGGCGTCGGCAATCAGCCCCAGCATTTT
J: TRBJ1-5
size: few
D: TRBD1
length: 15
V: TRBV5-5

CDR3: CASRRGLNSPLHF
DNA: TGTGCCAGCAGGAGGGGGCTTAATTCACCCCTCCACTTT
J: TRBJ1-6
size: .
D: TRBD1
length: 13
V: TRBV6-5

CDR3: CASSLPGQIRDTQYF
DNA: TGTGCCAGCAGTCTGCCGGGACAGATACGAGATACGCAGTATTTT
J: TRBJ2-3
size: .
D: TRBD1
length: 15
V: TRBV12-3/TRBV12-4